What follows describes a single T cell receptor beta chain. No cognate antigen has been identified for it. Per-nucleotide qualities are absent, and no much larger clonotype sits a single base away. Trimming takes 8 bases off V and 2 bases off J; junction bases not matched to a gene: 5. The germline V gene gives CDR1 as MNHEY and CDR2 as SVGAGI. The CDR3 runs 13 residues from the cysteine to the phenylalanine. CDR3 DNA is the only sequence kept; it has 39 bases, read in frame from the first base. This sample is drawn from a study of blood T cell repertoires in COVID-19 (TCRdb year 2020). Regarding the research as a whole: The collaborator samples originated in the United States, Italy and Spain and spanned the acute and convalescent phases of COVID-19. The material from the prospective study consisted of cDNA or gDNA derived from T cells, B-cell-depleted T cells, or PBMCs. A freely available public database, intended as a resource for researchers studying the immune response to SARS-CoV-2, is where the repertoires were released. The dataset comprised deeply sampled blood TCRbeta repertoires from subjects exposed to, actively infected with, or recovered from COVID-19. The samples were drawn from the first 160 participants of the ongoing ImmuneRACE study and from some 1,300 subjects provided by 6 global collaborators. Sample metadata almost always included a de-identified subject ID, COVID-19 status, age in years and sex. Where HLA class I and class II types were available, the types were taken from metadata supplied by the sample provider, not from assay-based typing.

TCRbeta CDR3 regions were amplified from genomic DNA by means of the immunoSEQ Assay, a bias-controlled multiplex PCR. The source study handled its data this way. Within the assay, amplification of reference gene primers was used to estimate how many nucleated cells each sample contained. Sequence reads were collapsed and filtered to measure the absolute abundance of every unique TCRbeta CDR3 rearrangement. For each sample, productive Simpson clonality was calculated as the square root of Simpson's diversity index over productive rearrangements. The clones in this table, taken by TCRdb from immuneACCESS, are in-frame only. Not every clone is retained; where verified, under half of the shortfall comes from an unresolved V gene, and the cause of the rest is unknown. The DNA gave D and trimming, while V, J and clone size come from that table. Present in this sample are 35,000 to 45,000 clones, about 91% of which were seen just once. The ten biggest clones cover roughly 8.3% of the sample.

Collaborating institutions collected whole blood in K2EDTA tubes following their own protocols. For TCRbeta analysis, collaborator samples were shipped as frozen whole blood, as isolated PBMCs, or as DNA extracted from either sample type. Paper-wide results and their limitations: The quantity of clinical and demographic metadata differed by source and by participant and was supplied without curation.

This chain joins TRBV6-5 to TRBJ1-1; 7 middle bases align to TRBD1. Sequenced material: peripheral blood. The clonotype was recovered from a man in his fifties or sixties with active COVID-19. CDR3 reads: CASHGQENTEAFF. The DNA sequence is TGTGCCAGCCATGGACAGGAAAACACTGAAGCTTTCTTT.